The rows below give T cell receptor beta chains drawn from one sample of a study of metastatic and nonmetastatic thyroid tumors. Using MiXCR, TCRdb reanalyzed the PCR reads. The table records approximately 5,200 clones, about 39% of them present only once. The source material was tumor tissue. These receptors all come from a male donor with papillary thyroid cancer or a benign thyroid nodule (not recorded which). Some clones in this sample may be carry-over from other donors' samples. CDR3s include the opening cysteine and the closing phenylalanine or tryptophan.

>TRBV6-1|TRBJ1-4
CASSEAQEKLFF
>TRBV4-2|TRBJ1-2
CASSQGTGGVYGYTF
>TRBV11-2|TRBJ2-1
CASSAGLRGEQFF
>TRBV6-2/TRBV6-3|TRBJ1-5
CASSRSRSGDSQPQHF
>TRBV5-6|TRBJ2-5
CASSLFGSKETQYF
>TRBV30|TRBJ2-7
CAWRMTGEVVEQYF
>TRBV28|TRBJ2-1
CASVAGGPLSTEQFF
>TRBV20-1|TRBJ2-7
CSARLAGAYEQYF
>TRBV5-5|TRBJ1-5
CASSLGVGSANQPQHF
>TRBV4-3|TRBJ1-2
CASSQLDRGVSGYTF
>TRBV12-3/TRBV12-4|TRBJ2-2
CASSGTSNTGELFF
>TRBV5-1|TRBJ2-1
CASSLGTSNEQFF
>TRBV2|TRBJ2-7
CASSVEGLNEQYF
>TRBV28|TRBJ1-1
CASSFPSGGRTEAFF
>TRBV30|TRBJ1-4
CAWSPKGQGNEKLFF
>TRBV20-1|TRBJ1-2
CSAWGDRCYTF
>TRBV27|TRBJ2-7
CASTCPKDRGGYEQYF
>TRBV4-1|TRBJ2-5
CASSQDGGVGETQYF
>TRBV6-6|TRBJ2-3
CASSYSRPAGSTDTQYF
>TRBV6-5|TRBJ1-1
CASIKAGTENTEAFF
>TRBV9|TRBJ2-2
CASSPGTSNTGELFF
>TRBV10-2|TRBJ2-1
CASSAGTGRNEQFF
>TRBV6-5|TRBJ1-2
CASSYRRTGTYGYTF
>TRBV29-1|TRBJ2-7
CSVEDPSFGAGGPDEQYF
>TRBV20-1|TRBJ2-7
CSAGRQGTYEQYF
>TRBV6-5|TRBJ1-6
CASSYVNSNSPLHF